This entry lists 28 T cell receptor beta chains sequenced from one sample in a study of PD-L1 blockade in urothelial cancer. Using immunoSEQ multiplex PCR, the repertoire was profiled, and TCRdb retains in-frame clones only, with some absent. Of 100,000 or so clones listed, 70% to 90% were seen once; the top ten hold roughly 2.3%. The starting material was PBMCs, obtained around atezolizumab (anti-PD-L1) treatment. The receptors derive from a man aged 50 or older with urothelial cancer.

The chain uses TRBV9 and TRBJ2-7; 8 positions match TRBD1. The CDR3 runs to 14 residues. Looked up from germline, CDR1 is SGDLS and CDR2 is YYNGEE. The junction had 7 bases not matched to a gene; V was cut back by 4 bases and J by 4 bases. The CDR3 nucleotides are TGTGCCAGCAGCCTAGGACAGGGCACATACGAGCAGTACTTC. Its translation: CASSLGQGTYEQYF.

This chain joins TRBV19 and TRBJ1-5; TRBD1 aligns across 7 bases. Germline V lookup: CDR1 LNHDA, CDR2 SQIVND (reference sequence). V lost 6 bases to trimming and J lost 7 bases; unmatched junction nucleotides: 6. The CDR3 extends over 13 amino acids. CDR3 protein: CASRTDRDQPQHF. The CDR3 DNA sequence: TGTGCCAGTAGGACTGACAGGGACCAGCCCCAGCATTTT.

The V gene is TRBV18, the J gene TRBJ2-7; maybe TRBD1 (5 bases). Looked up from germline, CDR1 is KGHSH and CDR2 is LQKENI. The CDR3 runs to 14 residues. The V and J ends lost 3 bases and 2 bases respectively, with 11 bases between them. CDR3 in DNA: TGTGCCAGCTCACCTGACGCAGGGCCCTACGAGCAGTACTTC. This encodes CASSPDAGPYEQYF.

This clone has a handful of counts. V usage is TRBV9 and J usage is TRBJ1-2, with a tentative D call TRBD1 (5 bases). Trimming took off 2 bases at V and 2 bases at J, with 13 bases between the two ends. Per the germline V gene, CDR1 is SGDLS and CDR2 is YYNGEE. The CDR3 covers 15 residues. Written as DNA, the CDR3 is TGTGCCAGCAGCGTTGGGTCAGGGCTAAACTATGGCTACACCTTC. Translation gives CASSVGSGLNYGYTF.

This clone was counted a single time. V is TRBV27 and J is TRBJ1-1, with D possibly matching TRBD1 (5 bases). The CDR3 is 16 residues long. Looked up from germline, CDR1 is MNHEY and CDR2 is SMNVEV (reference sequence). The V end was cut by 5 bases, the J end by 2 bases, with 18 bases between. CDR3 nucleotide sequence: TGTGCCAGCAGTACCTCCCGTCGCGGGGGTAACACTGAAGCTTTCTTT. The encoded protein is CASSTSRRGGNTEAFF.

The CDR3 reads CASSHRGAGELFF. The CDR3 region has the DNA TGTGCCAGCAGCCACCGGGGGGCCGGGGAGCTGTTTTTT. The genes are TRBV11-3 and TRBJ2-2, with 7 nucleotides matching TRBD2. CDR1 SGHNT and CDR2 YENEEA come from the germline V gene. V lost 5 bases and J lost 6; bases outside the gene matches: 3. The CDR3 sequence is 13 residues long.

V gene TRBV7-9 combines with J gene TRBJ2-3; D possibly corresponds to TRBD1 (6 bases). The CDR3 runs to 12 residues. Germline-derived CDR1 and CDR2 are SEHNR and FQNEAQ (reference sequence). V was shortened by 1 base and J by 11 bases, with 10 bases between the two germline ends. In nucleotides, the CDR3 is TGTGCCAGCAGCTTAGGACAGGAAGAGCAGTATTTT. Translated: CASSLGQEEQYF.

This clone was picked up a small number of times. The DNA of the CDR3 is TGTGCCAGCAGTGACGGGAGGGGCACCGGGGAGCTGTTTTTT. This sequence encodes CASSDGRGTGELFF. The chain recombines TRBV6-4 with TRBJ2-2, with TRBD2 matching 7 bases. Losses at the gene ends were 2 bases for V and 4 bases for J; bases not matched to a gene: 1. The germline gives CDR1 MRHNA, CDR2 SNTAGT. The CDR3 sequence is 14 residues long.

V and J are TRBV5-4 and TRBJ2-6; 10 bases match TRBD1. CDR1 is SGHNT, CDR2 YYREEE, per germline (reference sequence). Unmatched junction bases numbered 7, after V lost 4 bases and J lost 3 bases. The CDR3 has 17 residues. The CDR3 spells CASSTGTGVGGANVLTF. The CDR3 nucleotides are TGTGCCAGCAGCACTGGGACAGGGGTTGGTGGGGCCAACGTCCTGACTTTC.

The table lists this clone with a count of one. The rearrangement uses TRBV5-5 and TRBJ1-5, with D perhaps TRBD1 (6 bases). Between the trimmed V and J ends, which lost 0 bases and 5 bases, there was a span of 15 bases. In germline, CDR1 is SGHKS, CDR2 YYEKEE (reference sequence). This CDR3 is built from 16 residues. The chain's CDR3 is CASSLVGGAWYQPQHF. The CDR3 bases are TGTGCCAGCAGCTTGGTAGGGGGGGCCTGGTATCAGCCCCAGCATTTT.

The rearrangement joins TRBV28 to TRBJ2-3; D might be TRBD2 (5 bases). Germline V CDR1 and CDR2: MDHEN, SYDVKM. The ends were cut back, 3 bases at V and 1 base at J, with 17 bases in the middle. CDR3 length: 17 amino acids. The chain's CDR3 is CASSFLSGSWGTDTQYF. CDR3 coding DNA: TGTGCCAGCAGTTTTCTCAGCGGTAGCTGGGGCACAGATACGCAGTATTTT.

The chain employs TRBV5-6 and TRBJ2-1, with TRBD2 as a possible D gene (5 bases). V was clipped by 2 bases and J by 4 bases, with 13 bases between them. The CDR3 totals 15 residues. Germline CDR1 reads SGHDT; CDR2 reads YYEEEE. The CDR3 protein is CASSFTGTSYNEQFF. CDR3 DNA: TGTGCCAGCAGCTTTACGGGAACTAGTTACAATGAGCAGTTCTTC.

This chain connects TRBV7-9 to TRBJ1-3; no reliable D call. Germline V gene data show CDR1 as SEHNR and CDR2 as FQNEAQ (reference sequence). Trimming left V 5 bases short and J 7 bases short, with 6 bases between. CDR3 length equals 11 residues. Written as DNA, the CDR3 is TGTGCCAGCAGCCGAGGGAACACCATATATTTT. Encoded protein: CASSRGNTIYF.

The gene calls are TRBV10-3 and TRBJ2-7; D may be TRBD1 (6 bases). CDR1 and CDR2 (germline): ENHRY, SYGVKD. CDR3 size: 12 residues. V lost 3 bases and J 6 bases, leaving 9 bases between the germline ends. The chain's CDR3 is CAISDRGFEQYF. Written as DNA, the CDR3 is TGTGCCATCAGTGACAGGGGCTTCGAGCAGTACTTC.

The rearrangement links TRBV9 to TRBJ2-7, with a possible D match to TRBD2 (5 bases). The germline V and J ends were trimmed by 4 bases and 3 bases, with 23 bases remaining between them. The CDR3 length is 17 residues. Per the germline V gene, CDR1 is SGDLS and CDR2 is YYNGEE. This CDR3 is CASSPSPQAPKLYEQYF. CDR3 in DNA: TGTGCCAGCAGCCCTAGCCCCCAGGCCCCCAAGCTCTACGAGCAGTACTTC. The full variable domain, completed using reference TRBV9 and TRBJ2-7, is DSGVTQTPKHLITATGQRVTLRCSPRSGDLSVYWYQQSLDQGLQFLIQYYNGEERAKGNILERFSAQQFPDLHSELNLSSLELGDSALYFCASSPSPQAPKLYEQYFGPGTRLTVT.

This rearrangement joins TRBV10-2 to TRBJ2-3; a weak D match, TRBD2 (6 bases). This CDR3 is 14 amino acids long. CDR1 is WSHSY and CDR2 is SAAADI in the germline V gene. V lost 10 bases and J 4 bases, leaving 18 bases between the germline ends. DNA for the CDR3: TGCGCCACCATGATCGGAGGGTGGGCAGATACGCAGTATTTT. Its translation: CATMIGGWADTQYF.

This rearrangement joins TRBV29-1 to TRBJ1-2, with 7 nucleotides matching TRBD1. The CDR3 runs to 14 residues. Germline CDR1 is SQVTM and CDR2 is ANQGSEA. The trim removed 7 bases at V and 0 bases at J, leaving 8 bases unmatched. The CDR3 loop is CSARGGQSNYGYTF. The CDR3 DNA is TGCAGCGCCCGGGGGGGACAGTCTAACTATGGCTACACCTTC.

This chain uses TRBV5-4 with TRBJ1-5; unclear D gene. Germline CDR1 is SGHNT and CDR2 is YYREEE (reference sequence). This CDR3 has 14 amino acids. Trimming took 4 bases from V and 4 from J, leaving 12 bases between them. CDR3 amino acids: CASSPRQVNQPQHF. The DNA for the CDR3 is TGTGCCAGCAGCCCTCGACAAGTTAATCAGCCCCAGCATTTT.

This chain links TRBV5-1 with TRBJ2-7; 11 bases match TRBD2. The CDR3 is made up of 14 amino acids. CDR1 SGHRS and CDR2 YFSETQ come from the germline V gene. The J segment lost 4 bases and the V segment lost 5 bases, leaving 5 bases of the junction unmatched. CDR3 protein: CASSPTSGVYEQYF. The CDR3 DNA reads TGCGCCAGCAGTCCGACTAGCGGGGTTTACGAGCAGTACTTC.

This chain uses TRBV4-2 with TRBJ2-5, with 9 bases identical to TRBD1. The V and J ends lost 5 bases and 5 bases, in that order; junction bases with no gene match: 6. The germline V gene encodes CDR1 LGHNA and CDR2 YNFKEQ. This CDR3 spans 14 amino acids. In DNA form, the CDR3 reads TGTGCCAGCAGCTATAGGGACAGGGACGAGACCCAGTACTTC. Protein sequence: CASSYRDRDETQYF.

This clone was seen only once. The chain recombines TRBV4-1 with TRBJ2-5, with TRBD1 identical over 10 bases. Germline-derived CDR1 and CDR2 are MGHRA and YSYEKL. CDR3 length: 16 amino acids. V trimming: 0 bases; J trimming: 2 bases; junction bases outside the gene matches: 3. The CDR3, as DNA: TGCGCCAGCAGCCAAGATGGACAGGGGGGACAAGAGACCCAGTACTTC. This encodes CASSQDGQGGQETQYF.

Note on this clone: Other DNA sequences in the same sample also yield this CDR3. The chain combines TRBV4-1 with TRBJ2-1, with a possible D match to TRBD1 (5 bases). Germline V gene lookup returns CDR1 MGHRA and CDR2 YSYEKL. The CDR3 covers 14 residues. V lost 1 base and J 5 bases, leaving 9 bases between the germline ends. The CDR3 loop is CASSQVSGNNEQFF. Here the CDR3 DNA reads TGCGCCAGCAGCCAAGTTTCAGGGAACAATGAGCAGTTCTTC.

The CDR3 sequence: CASSSRQGAYEQYF. CDR3 nucleotides: TGTGCCAGCAGCTCCCGACAGGGGGCCTACGAGCAGTACTTC. V and J are TRBV7-6 and TRBJ2-7; 9 bases line up with TRBD1. Germline V gene lookup returns CDR1 SGHVS and CDR2 FNYEAQ. Unmatched junction bases numbered 3, after V lost 4 bases and J lost 2 bases. CDR3 length: 14 amino acids.

This clone was counted between two and nine times. The chain joins TRBV6-6 to TRBJ1-5, with TRBD1 as a possible D gene (5 bases). CDR1 MNHNY and CDR2 SVGAGI come from the germline V gene (reference sequence). With 6 bases removed from V and 3 bases from J, the gap between germline ends came to 9 bases. The CDR3 sequence is 13 residues long. CDR3 protein: CASRTVINQPQHF. The CDR3 DNA reads as TGTGCCAGCAGGACAGTGATCAATCAGCCCCAGCATTTT.

The rearrangement links TRBV15 to TRBJ2-7, with 7 bases lining up with TRBD1. Germline-derived CDR1 and CDR2 are LNHNV and YYDKDF (reference sequence). V trimming: 0 bases; J trimming: 9 bases; junction bases outside the gene matches: 8. This CDR3 region has 14 residues. Here the CDR3 reads CATSRESTGSAQYF. CDR3 sequence (DNA): TGTGCCACCAGCAGAGAATCGACAGGGTCGGCGCAGTACTTC.

V and J are TRBV2 and TRBJ2-1; 14 bases match TRBD2. Trimming cost V 9 bases and J 9 bases; bases outside gene matches: 10. Germline CDR1 and CDR2: SNHLY and FYNNEI. There are 15 residues in the CDR3. The CDR3 nucleotides read TGTGCCAGTTCGCCGACTAGCGGGAGGGCCCCTGAGCAGTTCTTC. This gives the protein CASSPTSGRAPEQFF. Filled out from reference TRBV2 and TRBJ2-1, the complete variable domain reads EPEVTQTPSHQVTQMGQEVILRCVPISNHLYFYWYRQILGQKVEFLVSFYNNEISEKSEIFDDQFSVERPDGSNFTLKIRSTKLEDSAMYFCASSPTSGRAPEQFFGPGTRLTVL.

This chain connects TRBV18 to TRBJ2-1, with D maybe TRBD2 (5 bases). The CDR3 spans 15 residues. V lost 4 bases and J 6 bases, leaving 16 bases between the germline ends. CDR1 and CDR2 (germline): KGHSH, LQKENI. Here the CDR3 DNA reads TGTGCCAGCTCACGTTCGAGGGCCTTCGTCAATGAGCAGTTCTTC. It encodes CASSRSRAFVNEQFF.

The chain recombines TRBV5-1 with TRBJ2-3, with D maybe TRBD2 (6 bases). V lost 4 bases and J lost 0, with 15 bases in between. Germline V gene data show CDR1 as SGHRS and CDR2 as YFSETQ. There are 16 residues in the CDR3. CDR3 in amino acids: CASSRRDSASTDTQYF. In DNA form, the CDR3 reads TGCGCCAGCAGCCGCCGGGACTCCGCGAGCACAGATACGCAGTATTTT.